The clone carrying this T cell receptor beta chain has more than one count but fewer than ten. The target antigen is unknown. This specimen belongs to a study of T cell responses to AZD1222 COVID-19 vaccine. General study points: Increases in Spike-specific TCR breadth and depth were seen after two AZD1222 doses. Females made up more of the donors, who were largely white British, and clonal diversity may have come out too low. Dominant CD4 TCR responses targeted spike regions 160-218 and 743-854. Per reports, nearly half of all spike-specific TCRs target regions that are unmutated in variants.

Germline CDR1 reads MDHEN; CDR2 reads SYDVKM. Trimming removed 1 base from V and 5 bases from J, with 9 bases in between. The length of the CDR3 is 13 residues. The protocol was immunoSEQ multiplex PCR, while the TCRdb copy is restricted to in-frame clones and leaves out a portion. The sample shows 96,000 or so clones, roughly 90% of them seen only once. This chain uses TRBV28 with TRBJ2-7; D is uncertain. The receptor was derived from an adult in good health. The sample here was peripheral blood, taken on day 0 of AZD1222 vaccination. The CDR3 DNA reads as TGTGCCAGCAGTTTATTCATTTCGGACGAGCAGTACTTC. Translating gives CASSLFISDEQYF.